A selection of T cell receptor beta chains follows, all from one sample in a study of cytomegalovirus exposure and HLA in healthy donors. Clones were read by immunoSEQ multiplex PCR, and TCRdb kept only the in-frame ones, dropping some. The table has 180,000 or so clones, roughly 74% seen once; the top ten hold about 7.6%. Sequencing used PBMCs. These receptors were taken from a woman in her 40s in good health and CMV-seropositive. Each CDR3 is given without its conserved first and last residue. The order of the fields is V gene, clone size, J gene, CDR3 protein. Size is omitted from some rows. Given values are once, few, many or a class for expanded clones.

>TRBV15|-|TRBJ1-1
ATSRDIGNTEAF
>TRBV5-6|-|TRBJ1-3
ASSIRELKGNTIY
>TRBV7-2|-|TRBJ2-1
ASSLALRGEQF
>TRBV7-7|-|TRBJ2-1
ASSPGMANNEQF
>TRBV6-1|once|TRBJ2-7
ASSETQGLSVVQY
>TRBV2|-|TRBJ1-2
ASRPQGGYGYT
>TRBV18|-|TRBJ2-3
ASSPAGRGTDTQY
>TRBV28|-|TRBJ1-6
ASSLGQDNSPLH
>TRBV7-9|-|TRBJ2-7
ASSLGDSGRTYEQY
>TRBV6-1|few|TRBJ2-7
ASRQREGYEQY
>TRBV18|-|TRBJ2-2
ASSPTGAGELF
>TRBV9|-|TRBJ2-5
ASSETLAGSETQY
>TRBV7-9|-|TRBJ2-7
ASSFETSGNSRAEQY
>TRBV27|few|TRBJ2-5
ASSSAGTAIFGKETQY
>TRBV4-2|-|TRBJ2-3
ASSQGKAGADTQY
>TRBV4-3|-|TRBJ1-2
ASSQGEGSYGYT
>TRBV28|-|TRBJ2-7
ASSPGTSGTYEQY
>TRBV6-5|-|TRBJ1-1
ASRTTVPGEAF
>TRBV6-5|-|TRBJ2-1
ASSYPAQGRFEQF
>TRBV27|-|TRBJ1-1
ASTAYRGHTEAF
>TRBV7-3|once|TRBJ2-2
ASSLMLAGGNTGELF
>TRBV28|-|TRBJ2-3
ASSSSGASLDTQY